The 32 T cell receptor beta chains in this list originate from one sample, sequenced in a study of T-cell reconstitution after alpha-beta-depleted transplantation in children. Library preparation (for TCRbeta) was performed with unique molecular identifiers. TCRdb fed the PCR reads into MiXCR, producing one record per CDR3 protein. Of 100,000 to 150,000 distinct CDR3 sequences in the sample, roughly 24% were seen once. The material sequenced was PBMCs, mostly from graft donor cells, taken 180 days after TCRalphabeta/CD19-depleted stem cell transplant. These receptors originate from a male patient between 2 and 15 years old who had a stem cell transplant for chronic granulomatous disease, so the T cells may come from the graft donor.

This clonotype was counted ten times or more. The CDR3 is CASSSGLAGIYEQFF. The DNA of the CDR3 is TGTGCCAGCAGCTCGGGACTAGCGGGGATCTATGAGCAGTTCTTC. The chain recombines TRBV7-3 with TRBJ2-1; 13 positions agree with TRBD2. The CDR3 sequence is 15 residues long. Per germline, CDR1 SGHTA and CDR2 FQGTGA. The trim removed 4 bases at V and 8 bases at J, leaving 5 bases unmatched. The full variable domain, in which reference TRBV7-3 and TRBJ2-1 provide the parts outside the CDR3, is GAGVSQTPSNKVTEKGKYVELRCDPISGHTALYWYRQSLGQGPEFLIYFQGTGAADDSGLPNDRFFAVRPEGSVSTLKIQRTERGDSAVYLCASSSGLAGIYEQFFGPGTRLTVL.

The chain employs TRBV10-3 and TRBJ2-7; D gene ambiguous. There are 12 residues in the CDR3. The ends were cut back, 3 bases at V and 5 bases at J, with 8 bases in the middle. Germline V gene lookup returns CDR1 ENHRY and CDR2 SYGVKD. In DNA form, the CDR3 reads TGTGCCATCAGTGACAGCCTTAACGAGCAGTACTTC. It codes for CAISDSLNEQYF.

The CDR3 sequence is CSVEASLPSRGVYEQYF. CDR3 nucleotide sequence: TGCAGCGTTGAAGCAAGCCTACCTAGTCGGGGGGTCTACGAGCAGTACTTC. V and J are TRBV29-1 and TRBJ2-7, with 7 positions matching TRBD2. Germline V gene lookup returns CDR1 SQVTM and CDR2 ANQGSEA. The CDR3 extends over 17 amino acids. With 1 base clipped from V and 3 bases from J, the junction kept 15 bases outside the gene matches.

The gene calls are TRBV7-2 and TRBJ2-1, with D maybe TRBD2 (5 bases). This CDR3 contains 13 residues. Trimming stripped 5 bases from V and 9 bases from J, with 14 bases between. CDR1 is SGHTA and CDR2 is FQGNSA in the germline V gene. Written as DNA, the CDR3 is TGTGCCAGCAGCCCCAATGAGGGCGGTGAGCAGTTCTTC. The encoded protein is CASSPNEGGEQFF.

This clonotype has just a few counts. The chain carries TRBV4-2 and TRBJ2-5; 7 bases are shared with TRBD2. CDR3 size: 14 residues. V lost 3 bases and J lost 2; bases outside the gene matches: 3. The germline gives CDR1 LGHNA, CDR2 YNFKEQ. CDR3 region: CASSQPGLQETQYF. CDR3 nucleotide sequence: TGTGCCAGCAGCCAGCCGGGACTACAAGAGACCCAGTACTTC.

This chain links TRBV20-1 with TRBJ1-2; tentative D call: TRBD1 (6 bases). V gave up 0 bases and J gave up 6 bases, with 26 bases separating them. Germline V lookup: CDR1 DFQATT, CDR2 SNEGSKA (reference sequence). CDR3 length: 18 amino acids. CDR3 region: CSARDQRERQANFHGYTF. CDR3 bases: TGCAGTGCTAGAGATCAGCGGGAGAGACAGGCTAACTTCCATGGCTACACCTTC.

This clonotype was observed many times. This sequence joins TRBV20-1 and TRBJ2-5; D might be TRBD1 (6 bases). V was shortened by 2 bases and J by 5 bases, with 18 bases between the two germline ends. Germline V CDR1 and CDR2: DFQATT, SNEGSKA (reference sequence). CDR3 length equals 15 residues. CDR3 nucleotides: TGCAGTGCTAGAAGGACAGAAATTTCCCTGGAGACCCAGTACTTC. Protein product: CSARRTEISLETQYF.

The rearrangement uses TRBV20-1 and TRBJ2-7, with 8 bases aligning to TRBD1. Germline CDR1 is DFQATT and CDR2 is SNEGSKA (reference sequence). The CDR3 runs 15 residues. Trimming at V came to 1 base and at J to 3 bases, leaving 8 bases not matched to a gene. CDR3 in DNA: TGCAGTGCTAGAGTCAGGGACAGGAACTACTACGAGCAGTACTTC. It codes for CSARVRDRNYYEQYF.

This clonotype was detected only a few times. The V gene is TRBV9, the J gene TRBJ2-7; 9 positions match TRBD1. This CDR3 spans 13 amino acids. Looked up from germline, CDR1 is SGDLS and CDR2 is YYNGEE. V lost 3 bases, J lost 5 bases, and 3 bases stayed unmatched. CDR3 protein: CASSGRDRDEQYF. DNA of the CDR3: TGTGCCAGCAGCGGCCGGGACAGGGACGAGCAGTACTTC.

The chain joins TRBV5-1 to TRBJ2-5; D remains unclear. The germline gives CDR1 SGHRS, CDR2 YFSETQ. CDR3 length equals 13 residues. Trimming took off 6 bases at V and 4 bases at J, with 13 bases between the two ends. This chain's CDR3 is CASTRRWGETQYF. The CDR3 bases are TGCGCCAGCACGAGAAGGTGGGGAGAGACCCAGTACTTC.

This clonotype was seen many times. The genes are TRBV5-1 and TRBJ2-5; the D gene is possibly TRBD1 (5 bases). CDR1 and CDR2 from the germline V gene are SGHRS and YFSETQ. The germline V and J ends were trimmed by 0 bases and 1 base, with 13 bases remaining between them. CDR3 size: 16 residues. The CDR3 loop is CASSLANTGFQETQYF. In DNA, the CDR3 is TGCGCCAGCAGCTTGGCTAATACAGGTTTCCAAGAGACCCAGTACTTC.

This clonotype was counted ten times or more. The chain carries TRBV5-5 and TRBJ2-2; 8 nucleotides match TRBD1. The CDR3 extends over 17 amino acids. Germline loops: CDR1 SGHKS, CDR2 YYEKEE (reference sequence). Germline trimming cut 0 bases from V and 1 base from J; bases unmatched to any gene: 5. CDR3 DNA: TGTGCCAGCAGCTTGGTAACCGGGACAGGGAACACCGGGGAGCTGTTTTTT. Its protein product is CASSLVTGTGNTGELFF.

The chain employs TRBV5-5 and TRBJ2-2; no reliable D call. The germline CDR1 and CDR2 sequences are SGHKS and YYEKEE (reference sequence). The V end lost 4 bases, the J end lost 5 bases, and 9 bases lay between the germline ends. The CDR3 runs 13 residues. CDR3 region: CASSDDVTGELFF. The CDR3 nucleotides are TGTGCCAGCAGCGATGATGTGACCGGGGAGCTGTTTTTT.

This clonotype was seen only a few times. The chain has TRBV28 and TRBJ2-6; D remains ambiguous. This CDR3 region has 15 residues. Between the trimmed V and J ends, which lost 5 bases and 1 base, there was a span of 9 bases. Looked up from germline, CDR1 is MDHEN and CDR2 is SYDVKM. This chain's CDR3 is CASSPDPSGANVLTF. The DNA of the CDR3 is TGTGCCAGCAGTCCAGACCCTTCTGGGGCCAACGTCCTGACTTTC.

This clonotype was seen only a few times. The chain is built from TRBV18 and TRBJ2-6; D uncertain. Germline V gene lookup returns CDR1 KGHSH and CDR2 LQKENI. The CDR3 totals 18 residues. Trimming removed 1 base at V and 0 bases at J, with 13 bases between. The CDR3 is CASSPRPGSSSGANVLTF. The DNA of the CDR3 is TGTGCCAGCTCACCACGGCCGGGCTCAAGCTCTGGGGCCAACGTCCTGACTTTC. The complete variable domain, with remaining parts taken from reference TRBV18 and TRBJ2-6, reads NAGVMQNPRHLVRRRGQEARLRCSPMKGHSHVYWYRQLPEEGLKFMVYLQKENIIDESGMPKERFSAEFPKEGPSILRIQQVVRGDSAAYFCASSPRPGSSSGANVLTFGAGSRLTVL.

This clonotype has at least ten counts. The rearrangement links TRBV20-1 to TRBJ2-7; 9 bases match TRBD2. The germline gives CDR1 DFQATT, CDR2 SNEGSKA (reference sequence). The CDR3 length is 13 residues. The J segment lost 4 bases and the V segment lost 2 bases, leaving 3 bases of the junction unmatched. The CDR3 sequence: CSARISGGYEQYF. The CDR3 bases are TGCAGTGCTAGAATTAGCGGGGGATACGAGCAGTACTTC.

This clonotype was detected ten times or more. The rearrangement links TRBV28 to TRBJ2-3, with 10 bases lining up with TRBD2. In germline, CDR1 is MDHEN, CDR2 SYDVKM. The length of the CDR3 is 19 residues. The V gene end was trimmed by 6 bases and the J gene end by 1 base; junction bases not matched to a gene: 16. Here the CDR3 reads CASRPKLAGTSSGTDTQYF. The CDR3 DNA reads TGTGCCAGCAGGCCAAAACTAGCGGGGACTTCCTCTGGCACAGATACGCAGTATTTT.

This chain uses TRBV5-1 with TRBJ1-1; D is ambiguous. Looked up from germline, CDR1 is SGHRS and CDR2 is YFSETQ. This CDR3 region has 11 residues. Trimming shortened V by 2 bases and J by 8 bases, and 7 bases separated the two germline ends. The CDR3 bases are TGCGCCAGCAGCTTCGGTGGAGAAGCTTTCTTT. It codes for CASSFGGEAFF.

This clonotype was observed a handful of times. The chain couples TRBV5-1 to TRBJ2-5, with 7 bases that match TRBD1. The CDR3 is 16 residues long. With V trimmed by 4 bases and J by 5 bases, 14 bases remained unmatched. Germline V gene sequence: CDR1 SGHRS, CDR2 YFSETQ. The CDR3 nucleotides read TGCGCCAGCAGCATCACAGATACAGGGGTTTGGGAGACCCAGTACTTC. Translating it yields CASSITDTGVWETQYF.

At least ten counts were recorded for this clonotype. CDR3 nucleotide sequence: TGCAGTGCTAGACCCGGGACTAGCGGGGGTTGGTCCTACAATGAGCAGTTCTTC. It codes for CSARPGTSGGWSYNEQFF. V usage is TRBV20-1 and J usage is TRBJ2-1; 14 bases match TRBD2. The V gene end was trimmed by 2 bases and the J gene end by 1 base; junction bases not matched to a gene: 7. Per germline, CDR1 DFQATT and CDR2 SNEGSKA (reference sequence). This CDR3 is 18 amino acids long.

The chain recombines TRBV28 with TRBJ1-1, with D possibly being TRBD1 (5 bases). The CDR3 has 15 residues. CDR1 MDHEN and CDR2 SYDVKM come from the germline V gene. Trimming stripped 5 bases from V and 0 bases from J, with 13 bases between. This CDR3 is CASSLTGWLNTEAFF. DNA of the CDR3: TGTGCCAGCAGTCTCACAGGTTGGCTGAACACTGAAGCTTTCTTT.

This clonotype was seen many times. This chain joins TRBV20-1 and TRBJ2-7; D is possibly TRBD2 (6 bases). Germline CDR1 is DFQATT and CDR2 is SNEGSKA (reference sequence). V was pared by 0 bases and J by 3 bases, with 21 bases between. This CDR3 is 17 amino acids long. The CDR3 reads CSARDSTHTGEFYEQYF. DNA of the CDR3: TGCAGTGCTAGAGATTCTACACACACGGGAGAATTCTACGAGCAGTACTTC.

The chain is built from TRBV12-3 or TRBV12-4 and TRBJ2-5; 9 nucleotides agree with TRBD2. CDR3 length: 16 residues. Trimming removed 3 bases from V and 2 bases from J; junction bases left unmatched: 7. CDR3 sequence: CASSLQASGVQETQYF. CDR3 bases: TGTGCCAGCAGTTTGCAGGCTAGCGGGGTACAAGAGACCCAGTACTTC.

This clonotype was counted ten times or more. The chain joins TRBV12-3 or TRBV12-4 to TRBJ1-5, with a tentative D call TRBD1 (5 bases). V lost 6 bases, J lost 3 bases, and 12 bases lay in between. This CDR3 has 14 residues. Here the CDR3 DNA reads TGTGCCAGCAGCCGGGACGGACCCAATCAGCCCCAGCATTTT. This sequence encodes CASSRDGPNQPQHF.

Many counts were recorded for this clonotype. The chain recombines TRBV5-1 with TRBJ2-2; 10 nucleotides agree with TRBD1. Germline CDR1 and CDR2: SGHRS and YFSETQ. CDR3 length: 15 residues. V gave up 3 bases and J gave up 7 bases; unmatched junction bases: 6. This CDR3 reads CASSSGQGEGGELFF. CDR3 nucleotide sequence: TGCGCCAGCAGCTCCGGACAGGGGGAAGGCGGGGAGCTGTTTTTT.

The CDR3 reads CSASAWDEQFF. DNA of the CDR3: TGCAGTGCTAGTGCCTGGGATGAGCAGTTCTTC. The rearrangement uses TRBV20-1 and TRBJ2-1; D not resolved. The CDR3 contains 11 residues. The germline V gene has CDR1 DFQATT and CDR2 SNEGSKA (reference sequence). Trimming cost V 3 bases and J 8 bases, with 8 bases left between them.

The chain uses TRBV7-2 and TRBJ2-3; the D gene could be TRBD1 or TRBD2 (5 bases each). CDR3 length equals 16 residues. The V gene lost 3 bases and the J gene lost 6 bases, with 19 bases spanning the gap. Germline V CDR1 and CDR2: SGHTA, FQGNSA. CDR3 amino acids: CASSFRVGTTPDTQYF. CDR3 in DNA: TGTGCCAGCAGCTTCCGTGTAGGGACCACCCCCGATACGCAGTATTTT.

This clonotype was seen only a few times. The J gene is TRBJ2-2, the V gene TRBV5-6; no definite D call. Between the trimmed V and J ends, which lost 6 bases and 1 base, there was a span of 10 bases. This CDR3 is 14 amino acids long. Germline V gene lookup returns CDR1 SGHDT and CDR2 YYEEEE. CDR3 nucleotide sequence: TGTGCCAGCACCTCCACGGTGAACACCGGGGAGCTGTTTTTT. It is translated as CASTSTVNTGELFF. Full variable domain (missing parts from reference TRBV5-6 and TRBJ2-2): DAGVTQSPTHLIKTRGQQVTLRCSPKSGHDTVSWYQQALGQGPQFIFQYYEEEERQRGNFPDRFSGHQFPNYSSELNVNALLLGDSALYLCASTSTVNTGELFFGEGSRLTVL.

This clonotype was detected a few times. The chain couples TRBV29-1 to TRBJ1-2; 7 positions agree with TRBD1. The ends lost 5 bases at V and 2 bases at J; junction bases unmatched: 5. CDR1 is SQVTM, CDR2 ANQGSEA, per germline. CDR3 length: 13 residues. CDR3 nucleotide sequence: TGCAGCGTTAAGAGACAGGGCAACTATGGCTACACCTTC. It is translated as CSVKRQGNYGYTF. The full variable domain, rest sourced from reference TRBV29-1 and TRBJ1-2, is SAVISQKPSRDICQRGTSLTIQCQVDSQVTMMFWYRQQPGQSLTLIATANQGSEATYESGFVIDKFPISRPNLTFSTLTVSNMSPEDSSIYLCSVKRQGNYGYTFGSGTRLTVV.

This clonotype was recorded many times. CDR3 region: CSAEKNTEAFF. DNA of the CDR3: TGCAGTGCCGAAAAGAACACTGAAGCTTTCTTT. The rearrangement uses TRBV20-1 and TRBJ1-1; no clear D. The V gene lost 6 bases and the J gene lost 1 base, with 6 bases spanning the gap. The CDR3 spans 11 residues. Germline-derived CDR1 and CDR2 are DFQATT and SNEGSKA (reference sequence).

The chain couples TRBV27 to TRBJ2-1; 7 positions agree with TRBD2. The CDR3 is 14 residues long. Germline loops: CDR1 MNHEY, CDR2 SMNVEV (reference sequence). V trimming: 1 base; J trimming: 9 bases; junction bases outside the gene matches: 6. As DNA, the CDR3 is TGTGCCAGCAGTTTATATGGGGGAGGGGCTGAGCAGTTCTTC. Residues: CASSLYGGGAEQFF.

This clonotype was counted only a few times. This sequence joins TRBV7-6 and TRBJ2-7; 14 nucleotides agree with TRBD2. The trim removed 5 bases at V and 5 bases at J, leaving 11 bases unmatched. The CDR3 loop spans 17 amino acids. Germline V lookup: CDR1 SGHVS, CDR2 FNYEAQ. As DNA, the CDR3 is TGTGCCAGCAGCCTGGGGACTAGCGGGAGTAGAATCAACGAGCAGTACTTC. It is translated as CASSLGTSGSRINEQYF.